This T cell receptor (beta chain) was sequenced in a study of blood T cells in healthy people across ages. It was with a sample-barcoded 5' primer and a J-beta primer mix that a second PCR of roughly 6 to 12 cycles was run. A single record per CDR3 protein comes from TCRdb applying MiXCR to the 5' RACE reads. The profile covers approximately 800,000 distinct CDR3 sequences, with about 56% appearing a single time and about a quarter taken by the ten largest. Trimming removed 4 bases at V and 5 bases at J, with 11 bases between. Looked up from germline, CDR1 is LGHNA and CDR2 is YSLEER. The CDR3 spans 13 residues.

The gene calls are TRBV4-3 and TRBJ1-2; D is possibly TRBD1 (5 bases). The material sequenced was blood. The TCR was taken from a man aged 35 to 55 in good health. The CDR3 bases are TGCGCCAGCAGCCGGACAAGGCAGTATGGCTACACCTTC. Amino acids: CASSRTRQYGYTF.